The rows below give T cell receptor beta chains drawn from one sample of a study of blood T cell repertoires in COVID-19. Libraries were prepared by immunoSEQ multiplex PCR; TCRdb keeps only in-frame clonotypes and omits some of them. The data show tens of thousands of clones, 75% to 85% seen once. Sequencing used peripheral blood. Source of these receptors: a woman older than 75 with acute or convalescent COVID-19. The CDR3 runs from the conserved cysteine through the conserved F or W. A D gene is named only where the DNA matches it firmly. Some rows mark clone size as missing; the rest say once, few, many or name a class of expanded clone.

.	TRBV9	TRBD1	TRBJ1-1	TGTGCCAGCAGCGGCTCGGACAGGGGGGTTACTGAAGCTTTCTTT	CASSGSDRGVTEAFF
.	TRBV19	.	TRBJ2-1	TGTGCCAGTAGTATAGCGGCTAGCGCCAAAGAGCAGTTCTTC	CASSIAASAKEQFF
.	TRBV5-8	.	TRBJ2-1	TGTGCCAGCAGCTTCGTCGCGGGCCTTTACAATGAGCAGTTCTTC	CASSFVAGLYNEQFF
.	TRBV5-1	TRBD1	TRBJ2-3	TGCGCCAGCAGTTTTGCCGGGACAGTAGGCACAGATACGCAGTATTTT	CASSFAGTVGTDTQYF
.	TRBV29-1	.	TRBJ2-5	TGCAGCGTTGAGAGGGCCCAAGAGACCCAGTACTTC	CSVERAQETQYF
.	TRBV5-6	TRBD1	TRBJ2-5	TGTGCCAGCAGCCCTGGACAGGGAGAGGGGACCCAGTACTTC	CASSPGQGEGTQYF
once	TRBV5-1	.	TRBJ2-1	TGCGCCAGCAGCTTGGATAATCAGGATGAGCAGTTCTTC	CASSLDNQDEQFF
once	TRBV30	TRBD1	TRBJ1-5	TGTGCCTGGAGTGGGACAGGGGGCAATCAGCCCCAGCATTTT	CAWSGTGGNQPQHF
.	TRBV28	TRBD2	TRBJ2-1	TGTGCCAGCACCTCCAGTATCGGGATTAGCGGGAGTAATGAGCAGTTCTTC	CASTSSIGISGSNEQFF
.	TRBV5-4	TRBD2	TRBJ2-5	TGTGCCAGCAGCTTGGGCGTACTAGCGGGAAGTCAAGAGACCCAGTACTTC	CASSLGVLAGSQETQYF
.	TRBV7-2	.	TRBJ1-2	TGTGCCAGCAGCCTTGGGACATCCCTTAACTATGGCTACACCTTC	CASSLGTSLNYGYTF
few	TRBV18	.	TRBJ2-1	TGTGCCAGCTCACCACCGGGAGCTCTCAATGAGCAGTTCTTC	CASSPPGALNEQFF
.	TRBV11-2	TRBD2	TRBJ2-3	TGTGCCAGCAGCTCCCTCGGGGGGAGGGCAGGGGATACGCAGTATTTT	CASSSLGGRAGDTQYF
.	TRBV7-2	.	TRBJ2-4	TGTGCCAGCAGCTTAGGAGCAGGGAACATTCAGTACTTC	CASSLGAGNIQYF
.	TRBV24-1	TRBD2	TRBJ2-5	TGTGCCACCAGTGGTAAAACTAGCGGGAATAATAAAGAGACCCAGTACTTC	CATSGKTSGNNKETQYF
.	TRBV5-1	TRBD1	TRBJ1-1	TGCGCCAGCAGCTTGGCACAGGGGGCTGGTACTGAAGCTTTCTTT	CASSLAQGAGTEAFF
.	TRBV12-5	.	TRBJ2-5	TGTGCTAGTGGTCCGGGTGGTGGGGGCAGCGGCTGGGGAGAGACCCAGTACTTC	CASGPGGGGSGWGETQYF
.	TRBV5-1	TRBD2	TRBJ2-1	TGCGCCAGCAGCTTCGAGCGGGGCGACAATGAGCAGTTCTTC	CASSFERGDNEQFF
once	TRBV6-2/TRBV6-3	TRBD1	TRBJ2-3	TGTGCCAGCAGTTCCCTGGACAGGGGAGAGACAGATACGCAGTATTTT	CASSSLDRGETDTQYF